This T cell receptor (beta chain) appears in the sequencing data of a study of T cells after somatic rescue of genetic block. Sequencing used immunoSEQ multiplex PCR; TCRdb keeps in-frame clones, though not all of them. The data contain 13,000 to 15,000 clones, more than 65% of them singletons. Specimen: peripheral blood mononuclear cells (PBMCs). The clonotype originates from a boy between 5 and 17 years old.

In nucleotides, the CDR3 is TGTGCCAGCAGTGGACAAACCTTAGAGACCCAGTACTTC. This codes for CASSGQTLETQYF. This chain links TRBV6-1 with TRBJ2-5; no clear D gene. Trimming pared 4 bases from V and 4 bases from J, leaving 10 bases between. The CDR3 spans 13 residues. Germline values: CDR1 MNHNS, CDR2 SASEGT.